This section outlines one T cell receptor (beta chain) sequence together with its context. The data are from a study of PD-L1 blockade in urothelial cancer. Time point defined: pretreatment peripheral blood. Locally advanced or metastatic urothelial carcinoma was present in patients. The CDR3 covers 14 residues. The V end was cut by 2 bases, the J end by 6 bases, with 12 bases between. Germline CDR1 SGHAT, CDR2 FQNNGV. Sequencing used immunoSEQ multiplex PCR; TCRdb keeps in-frame clones, though not all of them. The data hold tens of thousands of clones, with around 86% observed a single time. The receptor was derived from a man aged 70 or older with urothelial cancer. This chain uses TRBV11-2 with TRBJ2-3, with a possible D match to TRBD1 (5 bases). The sample in question was PBMCs, obtained around atezolizumab (anti-PD-L1) treatment. In nucleotides, the CDR3 is TGTGCCAGCAGCTTAAATCGACAGAGCGATACGCAGTATTTT. It encodes CASSLNRQSDTQYF.